This TCR beta chain was sequenced for a study of T cells in Graves' hyperthyroidism and ophthalmopathy. For the study at large: Peripheral blood was collected at initial diagnosis, before any treatment.

The study excluded patients with uncontrolled infection, other autoimmune disease, pregnancy or lactation. It was RNA transcripts that yielded the amplified TCR beta CDR3 regions. HTBI primers were employed in a first-round RT-PCR of the TCR CDR3. TCRdb itself ran the multiplex PCR reads through MiXCR, one entry per CDR3 protein. This table has a few hundred thousand distinct CDR3 sequences, approximately 18% appearing once. CDR3 length: 12 amino acids. V lost 3 bases and J 4 bases, leaving 10 bases between the germline ends. Germline values: CDR1 SQVTM, CDR2 ANQGSEA. In this sample, this clonotype turned up a few times.

J is TRBJ2-7 and V is TRBV29-1; D might be TRBD1 (5 bases). The sequencing input was blood. This receptor was identified in a man aged 18 to 30 with Graves' ophthalmopathy. CDR3 loop: CSVETVLYEQYF. CDR3 bases: TGCAGCGTTGAGACAGTGCTATACGAGCAGTACTTC.